This TCR beta chain was sequenced for a study of blood T cell repertoires in COVID-19. In the study overall: Samples representing acute and convalescent COVID-19 were sourced from the United States, Italy and Spain.

Germline CDR1 and CDR2: SNHLY and FYNNEI. The CDR3 extends over 14 amino acids. Trimming shortened V by 6 bases and J by 3 bases, and 15 bases separated the two germline ends. As processed by the authors: Amplification with reference gene primers provided the estimates of nucleated cell counts. TCRdb's copy holds only in-frame clones and misses some; the assay was immunoSEQ multiplex PCR. D and trimming were read from the DNA, whereas the V and J calls and clone size are those reported in that table. The sample includes about 89,000 clones, around 88% of them seen just once. The gene calls are TRBV2 and TRBJ2-7, with D maybe TRBD1 (6 bases). The receptor's source is a man between 60 and 75 years old with acute or convalescent COVID-19. Sequenced: peripheral blood. The CDR3 protein is CASSGDRSLYEQYF. The CDR3 DNA reads as TGTGCCAGCAGCGGAGACAGGAGCCTCTACGAGCAGTACTTC.